The clone carrying this T cell receptor beta chain was found many times. V gave up 4 bases and J gave up 3 bases, with 13 bases separating them. Germline CDR1 is MNHEY and CDR2 is SMNVEV (reference sequence). The CDR3 runs to 14 residues. TCRdb fed the PCR reads into MiXCR, producing one record per CDR3 protein. The table lists about 640,000 distinct CDR3 sequences, about 20% of them singletons, with 0.75% to 0.95% in the top ten. This sample was included in a study of molecular identifiers for immune sequencing clone quantification. Sequenced material: naive CD8+ T cells from blood, with Jurkat cell RNA spiked in. Subset indicated: FACS-sorted CD8+CD4-CCR7+CD45RA+ naive T cells. The TCR was taken from a human donor in good health. Some libraries in this study had Jurkat cell RNA spiked in. The V call is TRBV27, the J call TRBJ2-7; TRBD1 is a possible D gene (5 bases). The CDR3 sequence: CASSYRLSDYEQYF. CDR3 sequence (DNA): TGTGCCAGCAGTTACAGGTTAAGTGACTACGAGCAGTACTTC.